These T cell receptor beta chains were read from a single sample in a study of T-cell memory formation after mild COVID-19. TCRdb processed the 5' RACE reads anew with MiXCR; each CDR3 protein has one entry. The sample holds 300,000 to 350,000 distinct CDR3 sequences; around 13% are singletons and the top ten take 20% to 25%. Sequencing was performed on PBMCs or a T cell subset sorted from them (not recorded which). All receptors derive from a man younger than 30 who had mild COVID-19 (a few samples of this study predate the infection). Cell type and time point are not known. The CDR3 runs from the conserved cysteine through the conserved F or W. The D gene is left open where the match is weak. The size of a clone is reported for some rows only, either as once, few or many, or as a class for expanded clones.

clone size,D gene,V gene,J gene,CDR3 protein,CDR3 DNA
few,TRBD2,TRBV4-1,TRBJ2-7,CASSRIAGVEQYF,TGCGCCAGCAGCCGAATAGCGGGGGTCGAGCAGTACTTC
few,TRBD2,TRBV5-1,TRBJ2-1,CASSLLAGGLDEQFF,TGCGCCAGCAGCCTACTAGCGGGGGGGTTAGATGAGCAGTTCTTC
.,.,TRBV2,TRBJ1-5,CASSERRSNQPQHF,TGTGCCAGCAGTGAACGGAGGAGCAATCAGCCCCAGCATTTT
few,.,TRBV7-9,TRBJ1-5,CASSRDGENQPQHF,TGTGCCAGCAGCCGGGACGGAGAAAATCAGCCCCAGCATTTT
many,.,TRBV5-1,TRBJ2-1,CASSEGTHNEQFF,TGCGCCAGCAGCGAGGGGACCCACAATGAGCAGTTCTTC
few,.,TRBV6-5,TRBJ2-7,CASSYGGAAEQYF,TGTGCCAGCAGTTACGGGGGGGCGGCCGAGCAGTACTTC
.,TRBD1,TRBV12-3/TRBV12-4,TRBJ2-1,CASSPTTGGFYNEQFF,TGTGCCAGCAGTCCGACGACAGGGGGCTTTTACAATGAGCAGTTCTTC
.,.,TRBV5-4,TRBJ2-5,CASSGGVEETQYF,TGTGCCAGCAGCGGAGGGGTGGAGGAGACCCAGTACTTC
many,TRBD2,TRBV5-1,TRBJ2-3,CASSLPFASGTTDTQYF,TGCGCCAGCAGCTTGCCCTTTGCTAGCGGAACCACAGATACGCAGTATTTT
.,.,TRBV9,TRBJ2-1,CASNTGTSYPQQFF,TGTGCCAGCAACACTGGGACATCATATCCCCAGCAGTTCTTC
few,.,TRBV5-1,TRBJ1-1,CASSLGVGDTEAFF,TGCGCCAGCAGCTTGGGGGTCGGGGACACTGAAGCTTTCTTT
.,.,TRBV7-3,TRBJ1-1,CASTPSPNTEAFF,TGTGCCAGCACCCCGAGCCCGAACACTGAAGCTTTCTTT
.,.,TRBV25-1,TRBJ1-1,CASSDGFILEAFF,TGTGCCAGCAGTGACGGGTTCATTCTCGAAGCTTTCTTT
few,.,TRBV18,TRBJ2-2,CASSPNQQGNTGELFF,TGTGCCAGCTCACCAAATCAACAGGGGAACACCGGGGAGCTGTTTTTT
.,TRBD1,TRBV18,TRBJ2-1,CASSPQGAPNEQFF,TGTGCCAGCTCACCTCAGGGGGCCCCCAATGAGCAGTTCTTC
many,.,TRBV2,TRBJ2-1,CASSEARELLAWFF,TGTGCCAGCAGTGAAGCGCGAGAGTTACTAGCCTGGTTCTTC
few,TRBD2,TRBV7-9,TRBJ2-2,CASSLTSGLTGELFF,TGTGCCAGCAGCTTGACTAGCGGGCTAACCGGGGAGCTGTTTTTT
few,.,TRBV7-2,TRBJ1-2,CASSFGQRPNYGYTF,TGTGCCAGCAGCTTCGGACAGAGACCTAACTATGGCTACACCTTC
.,TRBD2,TRBV9,TRBJ2-2,CASSVSSGGSTGELFF,TGTGCCAGCAGCGTCAGTAGCGGGGGGAGCACCGGGGAGCTGTTTTTT
.,.,TRBV5-1,TRBJ1-2,CASSLSPDSSGYTF,TGCGCCAGCAGCTTGAGTCCGGACAGCTCCGGCTACACCTTC
few,.,TRBV12-3/TRBV12-4,TRBJ1-5,CASTPGAGQPQHF,TGTGCCAGCACCCCGGGGGCGGGTCAGCCCCAGCATTTT
.,.,TRBV4-3,TRBJ2-1,CASSQDTWLYNEQFF,TGCGCCAGCAGCCAAGATACCTGGCTGTACAATGAGCAGTTCTTC
few,.,TRBV5-1,TRBJ2-7,CASSPRGWDEQYF,TGCGCCAGCAGCCCCCGCGGCTGGGACGAGCAGTACTTC
.,.,TRBV6-1,TRBJ1-6,CASRPPDSPLHF,TGTGCCAGCAGGCCTCCGGATTCACCCCTCCACTTT
.,TRBD1,TRBV6-1,TRBJ1-5,CAIQTRDRGNQPQHF,TGTGCCATCCAAACCCGGGACAGGGGCAATCAGCCCCAGCATTTT
.,TRBD1,TRBV12-5,TRBJ1-2,CASGLVPGGGGYTF,TGTGCTAGTGGTTTGGTACCAGGGGGCGGTGGCTACACCTTC
few,.,TRBV7-6,TRBJ1-6,CASSLGSGTTGSPLHF,TGTGCCAGCAGCTTAGGCTCCGGGACTACTGGGTCACCCCTCCACTTT
.,.,TRBV7-9,TRBJ1-2,CASSKDSSYGYTF,TGTGCCAGCAGCAAGGACAGCTCCTATGGCTACACCTTC
.,.,TRBV15,TRBJ2-1,CATRRDQGEQFF,TGTGCCACCAGAAGAGATCAAGGTGAGCAGTTCTTC
.,TRBD2,TRBV9,TRBJ2-1,CASSAGVASGDYNEQFF,TGTGCCAGCAGCGCGGGGGTGGCTAGCGGGGATTACAATGAGCAGTTCTTC
.,TRBD1,TRBV4-3,TRBJ1-4,CASSPRTGGLNEKLFF,TGCGCCAGCAGCCCTCGGACAGGGGGGTTGAATGAAAAACTGTTTTTT
few,.,TRBV21-1,TRBJ2-3,CASSKPYSSAPDTQYF,TGTGCCAGCAGCAAACCCTACTCTAGCGCACCAGATACGCAGTATTTT
.,TRBD2,TRBV7-2,TRBJ2-3,CASSFSLAGEAADTQYF,TGTGCCAGCAGCTTTAGCCTAGCGGGGGAGGCGGCAGATACGCAGTATTTT
few,.,TRBV10-1,TRBJ1-3,CASSERFVSDSGNTIYF,TGCGCCAGCAGTGAACGTTTTGTGTCAGATTCTGGAAACACCATATATTTT
many,.,TRBV2,TRBJ2-5,CASRKDQETQYF,TGTGCCAGCAGGAAAGATCAAGAGACCCAGTACTTC
few,.,TRBV11-2,TRBJ2-5,CASSFKLETQYF,TGTGCCAGCAGCTTCAAGTTGGAGACCCAGTACTTC
.,TRBD2,TRBV7-2,TRBJ2-5,CASSPRRGETETQYF,TGTGCCAGCAGCCCGCGGCGGGGGGAGACGGAGACCCAGTACTTC
.,.,TRBV6-2/TRBV6-3,TRBJ1-1,CASSQGTGAFF,TGTGCCAGCAGCCAGGGGACGGGAGCTTTCTTT
.,.,TRBV4-3,TRBJ2-4,CASSQNDLAKNIQYF,TGCGCCAGCAGCCAGAATGACTTAGCCAAAAACATTCAGTACTTC
few,.,TRBV2,TRBJ2-5,CASRSAGFQETQYF,TGTGCCAGCAGGTCTGCCGGATTTCAAGAGACCCAGTACTTC
many,.,TRBV11-3,TRBJ2-5,CASSLADQETQYF,TGTGCCAGCAGCTTAGCCGATCAAGAGACCCAGTACTTC
.,TRBD1,TRBV6-5,TRBJ1-2,CASSRGTVFYGYTF,TGTGCCAGCAGCCGCGGGACAGTCTTCTATGGCTACACCTTC
few,.,TRBV12-3/TRBV12-4,TRBJ1-1,CASSLIREGEAFF,TGTGCCAGCAGTTTAATCCGGGAGGGGGAAGCTTTCTTT
.,.,TRBV7-6,TRBJ2-1,CARSPRLSSYNEQFF,TGTGCCAGAAGCCCCAGACTAAGCTCCTACAATGAGCAGTTCTTC
many,TRBD1,TRBV5-1,TRBJ2-7,CASSSTGDLSYEQYF,TGCGCCAGCAGCTCGACAGGGGATCTCTCCTACGAGCAGTACTTC
.,TRBD1,TRBV4-2,TRBJ2-1,CASSQEQGGQFF,TGTGCCAGCAGCCAGGAACAGGGGGGACAGTTCTTC
many,.,TRBV9,TRBJ2-2,CASSPRQKPNTGELFF,TGTGCCAGCAGCCCGAGACAGAAACCGAACACCGGGGAGCTGTTTTTT
.,.,TRBV6-1,TRBJ2-7,CATPGWGADEQYF,TGTGCCACCCCCGGCTGGGGGGCGGACGAGCAGTACTTC
few,TRBD1,TRBV2,TRBJ1-2,CASSLQGMGYGYTF,TGTGCCAGCTCCCTACAGGGGATGGGGTATGGCTACACCTTC
few,.,TRBV18,TRBJ1-2,CASSPLRDRGYTF,TGTGCCAGCTCACCACTTCGGGACCGTGGCTACACCTTC
.,.,TRBV7-2,TRBJ2-5,CASSFALTKETQYF,TGTGCCAGCAGCTTTGCGCTGACCAAAGAGACCCAGTACTTC
.,TRBD1,TRBV7-3,TRBJ1-6,CASSLTADRGNSPLHF,TGTGCCAGCAGCTTAACGGCGGACAGGGGAAATTCACCCCTCCACTTT
.,.,TRBV5-4,TRBJ2-5,CASSGENQETQYF,TGTGCCAGCAGTGGAGAGAACCAAGAGACCCAGTACTTC
.,.,TRBV5-1,TRBJ2-7,CASSLESGEQYF,TGCGCCAGCAGCTTGGAATCAGGCGAGCAGTACTTC
few,.,TRBV7-2,TRBJ1-6,CASSFVGRRNSPLHF,TGTGCCAGCAGCTTTGTAGGACGCAGGAATTCACCCCTCCACTTT
few,.,TRBV7-9,TRBJ1-5,CASSLGETHQPQHF,TGTGCCAGCAGCTTAGGGGAGACCCATCAGCCCCAGCATTTT
.,.,TRBV20-1,TRBJ1-1,CSAKGQLTEAFF,TGCAGTGCTAAAGGGCAGCTGACTGAAGCTTTCTTT